What follows are 9 T cell receptor beta chains derived from one specimen sequenced in a study of blood T cell repertoires in COVID-19. Sequencing was performed with immunoSEQ multiplex PCR; in TCRdb, only in-frame clones are kept and a portion is missing. The table has over 35,000 clones, under 95% seen once. Sequencing was carried out using peripheral blood. The receptors come from an older man with active COVID-19.

The rearrangement joins TRBV28 to TRBJ1-4; 7 bases agree with TRBD1. The ends lost 3 bases at V and 0 bases at J; junction bases unmatched: 13. CDR1 and CDR2 from the germline V gene are MDHEN and SYDVKM. This CDR3 is 19 amino acids long. Written as DNA, the CDR3 is TGTGCCAGCAGTTTCAGTGCGGGGGGGACAGCTGCAACTAATGAAAAACTGTTTTTT. Protein: CASSFSAGGTAATNEKLFF.

V and J are TRBV6-5 and TRBJ1-1; TRBD1 matches at 8 bases. V dropped 2 bases and J dropped 0; count of bases not matched to a gene: 2. CDR3 size: 15 residues. The V gene's germline CDR1 is MNHEY and CDR2 SVGAGI. As DNA, the CDR3 is TGTGCCAGCAGTTACGGGACAGGAATGAACACTGAAGCTTTCTTT. Its protein product is CASSYGTGMNTEAFF.

The J gene is TRBJ1-2, the V gene TRBV7-2, with TRBD1 matching 7 bases. This CDR3 is built from 14 residues. J was trimmed by 5 bases and V by 5 bases; bases with no gene match: 8. Germline CDR1 and CDR2: SGHTA and FQGNSA. As DNA, the CDR3 is TGTGCCAGCAGCGTGACAGGGCAAGGATATGGCTACACCTTC. It specifies CASSVTGQGYGYTF.

The chain links TRBV5-1 to TRBJ2-5; TRBD2 aligns across 14 bases. CDR1 and CDR2 (germline): SGHRS, YFSETQ. Trimming at V came to 2 bases and at J to 4 bases, leaving 7 bases not matched to a gene. This CDR3 is built from 17 residues. The CDR3 loop reads CASSFSTSGRVAETQYF. Here the CDR3 DNA reads TGCGCCAGCAGCTTTTCGACTAGCGGGAGGGTGGCAGAGACCCAGTACTTC.

V is TRBV11-3 and J is TRBJ2-3, with 9 positions matching TRBD1. Per the germline V gene, CDR1 is SGHNT and CDR2 is YENEEA. V gave up 3 bases and J gave up 1 base; unmatched junction bases: 2. This CDR3 is built from 15 residues. The CDR3 loop is CASSLGQGRTDTQYF. DNA for the CDR3: TGTGCCAGCAGCTTGGGACAGGGCCGCACAGATACGCAGTATTTT.

The CDR3 DNA follows: TGTGCCTGGAGTGCAGCGGGGGAGCCCCCAGAGACCCAGTACTTC. Protein sequence: CAWSAAGEPPETQYF. The chain combines TRBV30 with TRBJ2-5; 8 bases agree with TRBD2. V was clipped by 1 base and J by 4 bases; unmatched bases: 8. In germline, CDR1 is GTSNPN, CDR2 SVGIG (reference sequence). The CDR3 is 15 amino acids.

The table lists this clone with a count of one. The chain carries TRBV28 and TRBJ1-2; weak D call: TRBD1 (6 bases). V was cut by 4 bases and J by 4 bases, with 7 bases left in between. The CDR3 contains 12 residues. Germline V gene lookup returns CDR1 MDHEN and CDR2 SYDVKM. CDR3 region: CASSSTGYGYTF. Here the CDR3 DNA reads TGTGCCAGCAGTTCGACAGGCTATGGCTACACCTTC.

The chain joins TRBV30 to TRBJ1-6; 8 positions agree with TRBD1. After removal of 2 bases from V and 10 bases from J, the junction contained 7 bases not matched to a gene. The CDR3 covers 14 residues. Germline V gives CDR1 GTSNPN, CDR2 SVGIG (reference sequence). CDR3 nucleotide sequence: TGTGCCTGGAGTAAGGGACAGGCGAGATCACCCCTCCACTTT. Protein: CAWSKGQARSPLHF.

V gene TRBV29-1 combines with J gene TRBJ1-2, with D perhaps TRBD1 (5 bases). V was shortened by 6 bases and J by 1 base, with 12 bases between the two germline ends. The CDR3 runs 13 residues. The germline CDR1 and CDR2 sequences are SQVTM and ANQGSEA. The CDR3 region is CSVGGIYNYGYTF. DNA for the CDR3: TGCAGCGTGGGGGGGATCTATAACTATGGCTACACCTTC.